Only a few counts were recorded for the clone carrying this T cell receptor (beta chain). The data are from a study of blood T cells in healthy people across ages. Germline CDR1 DFQATT, CDR2 SNEGSKA (reference sequence). Trimming shortened V by 2 bases and J by 0 bases, and 25 bases separated the two germline ends. This CDR3 spans 19 amino acids. It was with a sample-barcoded 5' primer and a J-beta primer mix that a second PCR of roughly 7 to 12 cycles was run. One entry per CDR3 protein results from TCRdb running MiXCR on the 5' RACE reads. Counted here are over 600,000 distinct CDR3 sequences, around 38% occurring once; the ten biggest clones make up 25% to 35%.

The V call is TRBV20-1, the J call TRBJ2-5; tentative D call: TRBD2 (6 bases). Sequenced sample: blood. This TCR was sampled from an older man in good health. CDR3 coding DNA: TGCAGTGCTAGATCGGCTAGCGAGATAGCCCCCTTAAACCAAGAGACCCAGTACTTC. Encoded protein: CSARSASEIAPLNQETQYF.